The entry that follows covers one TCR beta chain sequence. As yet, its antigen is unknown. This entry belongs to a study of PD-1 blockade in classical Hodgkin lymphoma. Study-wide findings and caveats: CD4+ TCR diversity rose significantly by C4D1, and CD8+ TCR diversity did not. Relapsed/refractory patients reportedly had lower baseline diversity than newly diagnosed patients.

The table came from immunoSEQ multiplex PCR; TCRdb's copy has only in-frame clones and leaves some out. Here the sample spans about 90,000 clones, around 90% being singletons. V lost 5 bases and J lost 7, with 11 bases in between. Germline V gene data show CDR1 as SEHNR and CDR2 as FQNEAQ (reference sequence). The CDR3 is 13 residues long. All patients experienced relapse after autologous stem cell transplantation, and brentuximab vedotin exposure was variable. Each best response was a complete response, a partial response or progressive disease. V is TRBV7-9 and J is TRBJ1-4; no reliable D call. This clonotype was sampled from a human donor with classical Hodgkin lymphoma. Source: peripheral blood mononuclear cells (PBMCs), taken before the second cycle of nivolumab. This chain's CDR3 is CASSPLAGEKLFF. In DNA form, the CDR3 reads TGTGCCAGCAGCCCCCTCGCGGGTGAAAAACTGTTTTTT.